The 5 T cell receptor beta chains in this list originate from one sample, sequenced in a study of T cell responses to AZD1222 COVID-19 vaccine (TCRdb year 2021). Library creation used the immunoSEQ multiplex PCR assay. TCRdb took over this immuneACCESS table, retaining in-frame rearrangements with V and J assigned. Such tables are incomplete; in checked studies, under half of the missing clones stem from an unresolved V gene, and the remainder is unexplained. For this sample there are 200,000 to 300,000 clones; approximately 93% appear just once. The ten largest clones capture around 0.57% of the sample. What the time point label conveys for this sample: baseline before first vaccination. The sequenced sample was peripheral blood, obtained on day 0 of AZD1222 vaccination. These receptor sequences come from an adult in good health.

V and J are TRBV2 and TRBJ2-1, with D uncertain. From germline, CDR1 is SNHLY and CDR2 FYNNEI. Trimming pared 3 bases from V and 2 bases from J, leaving 11 bases between. The length of the CDR3 is 15 residues. CDR3 nucleotides: TGTGCCAGCAGTGACGTTTTAGGACCCTACAATGAGCAGTTCTTC. Protein sequence: CASSDVLGPYNEQFF.

V and J are TRBV5-5 and TRBJ1-4; 10 bases are shared with TRBD1. Germline CDR1 reads SGHKS; CDR2 reads YYEKEE (reference sequence). This CDR3 region has 14 residues. V lost 6 bases to trimming and J lost 7 bases; unmatched junction nucleotides: 6. The chain's CDR3 is CASTRQGAGEKLFF. The CDR3 nucleotides read TGTGCCAGCACTCGACAGGGGGCCGGTGAAAAACTGTTTTTT.

This rearrangement joins TRBV28 to TRBJ1-2, with 9 bases identical to TRBD1. Losses at the gene ends were 4 bases for V and 5 bases for J; bases not matched to a gene: 8. CDR3 length equals 15 residues. CDR1 MDHEN and CDR2 SYDVKM come from the germline V gene. CDR3 residues: CASSSHPQGAYGYTF. The CDR3 nucleotides read TGTGCCAGCAGTTCACACCCACAGGGGGCGTATGGCTACACCTTC.

This clone appeared once. The chain recombines TRBV5-1 with TRBJ2-3, with 11 bases identical to TRBD2. The ends lost 3 bases at V and 5 bases at J; junction bases unmatched: 11. The CDR3 totals 17 residues. The germline gives CDR1 SGHRS, CDR2 YFSETQ. For the CDR3, the DNA is TGCGCCAGCAGCTCCTTACCTAGCGGGGGGACAAAAGATACGCAGTATTTT. It specifies CASSSLPSGGTKDTQYF.

The V call is TRBV7-9, the J call TRBJ2-5; D may be TRBD1 (5 bases). Per germline, CDR1 SEHNR and CDR2 FQNEAQ (reference sequence). CDR3 length: 15 amino acids. V was shortened by 1 base and J by 1 base, with 10 bases between the two germline ends. The chain's CDR3 is CASSLGRRVQETQYF. CDR3 bases: TGTGCCAGCAGCTTAGGGCGCAGGGTCCAAGAGACCCAGTACTTC.